This T cell receptor beta chain is from a study of blood T cell repertoires in COVID-19. Study context: Samples of COVID-19 (acute and convalescent) were obtained from the United States, Italy and Spain. The analysed material was cDNA or gDNA that came from T cells, B-cell-depleted T cells, or PBMCs.

Authors' methods: Researchers report that nucleated cell counts were estimated from reference gene primer amplification. Profiled with immunoSEQ multiplex PCR; TCRdb holds only in-frame clones, not every one. The V and J calls and the clone size are those of that table, but D and trimming were determined from the DNA. The sample includes a few hundred thousand clones, roughly 80% of them seen just once. Sequencing used peripheral blood. This TCR was recovered from a woman under 30 with acute or convalescent COVID-19.

The chain's CDR3 is CASSPGPETSGKTDTQYF. The CDR3 DNA sequence: TGTGCCAGCTCACCGGGCCCCGAAACTAGCGGGAAAACAGATACGCAGTATTTT. J is TRBJ2-3 and V is TRBV18; 10 bases are a match to TRBD2. The CDR3 totals 18 residues. Germline lookup yields CDR1 KGHSH and CDR2 LQKENI. J lost 3 bases, V lost 3 bases, and 12 bases had no gene match.